This TCR beta chain was recovered during a study of blood T cell repertoires in COVID-19. CDR1 is SGHTA and CDR2 is FQGNSA in the germline V gene. The CDR3 has 16 amino acids. V was clipped by 5 bases and J by 4 bases, with 15 bases between them. TCRdb keeps only in-frame clones here, not all; method: immunoSEQ multiplex PCR. The table has about 68,000 clones, just over 85% seen once. Sequencing input: peripheral blood. This chain links TRBV7-2 with TRBJ2-6; tentatively, D is TRBD1 (6 bases). This TCR was sampled from a man between 25 and 39 years old with acute or convalescent COVID-19. CDR3: CASSHSPGDGANVLTF. CDR3 coding DNA: TGTGCCAGCAGCCATTCCCCAGGGGACGGGGCCAACGTCCTGACTTTC.